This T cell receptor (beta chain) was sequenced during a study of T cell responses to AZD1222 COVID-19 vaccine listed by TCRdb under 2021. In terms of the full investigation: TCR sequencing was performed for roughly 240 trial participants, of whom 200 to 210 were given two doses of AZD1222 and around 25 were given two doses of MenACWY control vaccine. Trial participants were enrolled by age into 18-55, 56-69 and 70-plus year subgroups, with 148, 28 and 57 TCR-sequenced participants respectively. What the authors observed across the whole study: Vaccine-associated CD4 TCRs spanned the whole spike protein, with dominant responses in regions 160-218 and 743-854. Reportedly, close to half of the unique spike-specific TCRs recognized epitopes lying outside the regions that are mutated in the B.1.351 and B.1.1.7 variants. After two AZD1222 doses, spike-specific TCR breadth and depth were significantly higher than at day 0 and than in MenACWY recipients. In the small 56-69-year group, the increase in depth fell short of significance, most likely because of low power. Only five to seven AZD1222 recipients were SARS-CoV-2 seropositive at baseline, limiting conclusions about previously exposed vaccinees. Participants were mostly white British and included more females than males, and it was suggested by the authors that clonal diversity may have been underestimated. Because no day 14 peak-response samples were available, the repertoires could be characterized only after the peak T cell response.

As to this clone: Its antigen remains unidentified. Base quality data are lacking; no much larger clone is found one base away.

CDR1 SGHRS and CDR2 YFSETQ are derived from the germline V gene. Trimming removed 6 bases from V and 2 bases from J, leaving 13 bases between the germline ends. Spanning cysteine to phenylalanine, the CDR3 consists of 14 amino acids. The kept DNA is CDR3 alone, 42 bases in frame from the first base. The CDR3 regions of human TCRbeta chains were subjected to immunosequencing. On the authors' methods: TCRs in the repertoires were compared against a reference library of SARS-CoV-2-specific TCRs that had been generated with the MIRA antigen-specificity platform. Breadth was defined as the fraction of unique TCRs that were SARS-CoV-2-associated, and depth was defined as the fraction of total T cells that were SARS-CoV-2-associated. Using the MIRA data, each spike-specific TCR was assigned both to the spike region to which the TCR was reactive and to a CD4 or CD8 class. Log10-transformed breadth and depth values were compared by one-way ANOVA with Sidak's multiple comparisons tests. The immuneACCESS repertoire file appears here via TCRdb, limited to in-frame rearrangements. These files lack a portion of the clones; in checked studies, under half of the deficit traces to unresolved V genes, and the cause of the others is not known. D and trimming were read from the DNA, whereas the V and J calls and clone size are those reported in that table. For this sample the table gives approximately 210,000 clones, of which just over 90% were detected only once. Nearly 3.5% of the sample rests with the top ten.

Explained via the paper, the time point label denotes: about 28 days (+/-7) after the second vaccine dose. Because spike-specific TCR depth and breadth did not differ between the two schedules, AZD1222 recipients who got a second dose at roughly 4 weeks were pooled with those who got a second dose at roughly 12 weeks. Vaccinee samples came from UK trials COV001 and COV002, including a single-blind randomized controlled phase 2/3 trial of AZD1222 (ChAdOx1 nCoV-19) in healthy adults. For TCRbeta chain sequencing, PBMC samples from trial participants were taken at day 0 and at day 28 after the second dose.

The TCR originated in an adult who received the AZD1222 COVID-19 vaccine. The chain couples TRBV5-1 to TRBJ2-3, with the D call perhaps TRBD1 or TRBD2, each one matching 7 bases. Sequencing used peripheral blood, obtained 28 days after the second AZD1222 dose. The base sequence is TGCGCCAGCACCCAGGGGGGGTTCACAGATACGCAGTATTTT. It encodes CASTQGGFTDTQYF. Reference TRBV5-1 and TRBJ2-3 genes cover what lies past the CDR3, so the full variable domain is KAGVTQTPRYLIKTRGQQVTLSCSPISGHRSVSWYQQTPGQGLQFLFEYFSETQRNKGNFPGRFSGRQFSNSRSEMNVSTLELGDSALYLCASTQGGFTDTQYFGPGTRLTVL.